What follows describes a single T cell receptor beta chain. The data stem from a study of shared clonotypes between healthy human individuals. Assay used: immunoSEQ multiplex PCR; TCRdb lists only in-frame clones, some missing. The profile shows roughly 1.5 million clones, about 98% of them singletons. This clonotype was sampled from a man aged 25 to 40 in good health. The material sequenced was naive CD4+ T cells sorted from blood. Documented subset: CD45RA+ positively selected.

The CDR3 loop is CASSPRLGGSNEQYF. The CDR3 DNA reads TGTGCCAGCTCACCCCGACTAGGCGGCTCGAACGAGCAGTACTTC. The V and J genes are TRBV18 and TRBJ2-7; D perhaps matches TRBD2 (6 bases). V dropped 3 bases and J dropped 5 bases, with 17 bases sitting between them. The CDR3 runs 15 residues. Germline loops: CDR1 KGHSH, CDR2 LQKENI.